This T cell receptor beta chain was obtained from a study of metastatic and nonmetastatic thyroid tumors. With MiXCR, TCRdb called clones anew from the PCR reads. The sample contains a few thousand clones, 20% to 25% of which appear only once. The CDR3 sequence is 15 residues long. With 7 bases removed from V and 3 bases from J, the gap between germline ends came to 18 bases. Germline values: CDR1 DFQATT, CDR2 SNEGSKA (reference sequence). There were no patients who had received any treatment before thyroid surgery. This chain links TRBV20-1 with TRBJ2-2; D is perhaps TRBD1 or TRBD2 (7 bases each). This sequence originates from a male donor with papillary thyroid cancer or a benign thyroid nodule (not recorded which). Some clones in this sample may be carry-over from other donors' samples. The sample comprised tumor tissue. The DNA for the CDR3 is TGCAGTGTTCCCAATGCAGGGGGGGACACCGGGGAGCTGTTTTTT. Its translation is CSVPNAGGDTGELFF.